The TCR beta chain described here comes from a study of blood T cell repertoires in COVID-19 (dated by TCRdb to about 2020). The study in broad terms: Samples covering the acute and convalescent phases of COVID-19 were provided by collaborators in the United States, Italy and Spain. Where available, HLA class I and class II types were taken from metadata supplied by the sample provider and were not determined by assay-based typing. A de-identified subject ID, COVID-19 status, age in years and sex were almost always included in the sample metadata. A freely available public database, intended as a resource for researchers studying the immune response to SARS-CoV-2, is where the repertoires were released. Samples were obtained from the ongoing ImmuneRACE study (first 160 participants) and from some 1,200 subjects provided by 6 global collaborators. The material from the prospective study consisted of cDNA or gDNA derived from T cells, B-cell-depleted T cells, or PBMCs. The dataset comprised deeply sampled blood TCRbeta repertoires from subjects exposed to, actively infected with, or recovered from COVID-19.

As concerns this clone: The antigen this receptor binds is unknown. No base quality information exists; no much larger clone differs at one position.

Inclusive of the bounding cysteine and phenylalanine, the CDR3 is 18 residues long. Just CDR3 DNA is preserved here, 54 bases in frame from base 1. The germline V gene encodes CDR1 MNHEY and CDR2 SMNVEV (reference sequence). Trimming takes 4 bases from V and 0 bases from J, and the germline ends sit 18 bases apart. Study-wide findings and limitations: The quantity of clinical and demographic metadata differed by source and by participant and was supplied without curation.

TCRbeta CDR3 regions were amplified from genomic DNA by means of the immunoSEQ Assay, a bias-controlled multiplex PCR. The study's processing was this. The number of nucleated cells in each sample was estimated by amplification of reference gene primers within the assay. To quantify the absolute abundance of each unique TCRbeta CDR3 rearrangement, sequence reads were collapsed and filtered. For each sample, productive Simpson clonality was calculated by taking the square root of Simpson's diversity index across productive rearrangements. Imported from immuneACCESS, the table was reduced by TCRdb to in-frame sequences with V and J called. These copies leave out some clones; in studies compared against another copy, an unresolved V gene accounts for under half, and the cause of the remainder is not known. D and trimming were read from the DNA, whereas the V and J calls and clone size are those reported in that table. This sample is represented by hundreds of thousands of clones; 80% to 90% of them were singletons. The ten largest clonotypes hold around 15% of the sample.

Enrolling through a virtual design, the prospective study's participants ranged in age from roughly 18 to 95 years and lived across 24 United States geographic areas. To assign participants to cohorts, the prospective study relied on clinical history that participants themselves reported in a screening survey and a study questionnaire. Recovered participants in ImmuneRACE Cohort 3 were defined by two consecutive negative NP/OP PCR tests, clearance by a healthcare professional, or resolution of symptoms. Each participant in the prospective study had whole blood, serum and a nasopharyngeal or oropharyngeal swab collected by mobile phlebotomists. Additional blood draws and questionnaires over a 2-month period could optionally be provided by prospective study participants. Prospective study blood samples were shipped either frozen or at room temperature before DNA extraction.

The rearranged segments are TRBV27 and TRBJ1-4; the D segment could be TRBD1, given 6 matching bases. The origin of this receptor is a man younger than 30 who had recovered from COVID-19. The sample consisted of PBMCs or T cells enriched from blood (not recorded which). DNA sequence: TGTGCCAGCAGTTCCTTCACATCGGACAGTGCAACTAATGAAAAACTGTTTTTT. It codes for CASSSFTSDSATNEKLFF.